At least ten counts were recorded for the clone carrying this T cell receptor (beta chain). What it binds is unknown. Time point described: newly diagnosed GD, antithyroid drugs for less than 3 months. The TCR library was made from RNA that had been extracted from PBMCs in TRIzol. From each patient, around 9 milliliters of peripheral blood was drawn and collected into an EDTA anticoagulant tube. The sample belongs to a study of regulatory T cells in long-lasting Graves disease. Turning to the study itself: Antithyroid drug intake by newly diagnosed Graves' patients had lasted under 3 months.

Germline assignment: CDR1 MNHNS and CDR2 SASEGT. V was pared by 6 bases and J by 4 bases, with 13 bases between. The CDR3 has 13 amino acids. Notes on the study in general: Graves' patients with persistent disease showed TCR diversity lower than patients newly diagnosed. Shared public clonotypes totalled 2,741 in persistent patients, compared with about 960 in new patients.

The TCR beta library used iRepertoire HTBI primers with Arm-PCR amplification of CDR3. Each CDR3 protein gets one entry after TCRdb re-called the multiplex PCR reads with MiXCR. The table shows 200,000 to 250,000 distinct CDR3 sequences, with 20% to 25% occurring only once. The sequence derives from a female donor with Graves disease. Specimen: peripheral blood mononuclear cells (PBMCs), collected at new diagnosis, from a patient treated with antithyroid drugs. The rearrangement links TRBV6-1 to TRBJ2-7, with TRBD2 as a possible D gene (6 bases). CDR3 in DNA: TGTGCCAGCAGCGCAATAGGAGGGTACGAGCAGTACTTC. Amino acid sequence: CASSAIGGYEQYF.